Below are 14 T cell receptor beta chains sequenced from a single sample in a study of cytomegalovirus exposure and HLA in healthy donors. 60 Vbeta and 13 Jbeta primers were used in PCR. Libraries were prepared by immunoSEQ multiplex PCR; TCRdb keeps only in-frame clonotypes and omits some of them. The table lists over 150,000 clones, roughly 87% of them singletons. The sequenced material came from PBMCs. The receptor set was obtained from a woman aged 25 to 39 in good health and CMV-seronegative.

The gene calls are TRBV7-2 and TRBJ1-3, with 7 bases matching TRBD1. The CDR3 spans 15 residues. CDR1 is SGHTA and CDR2 is FQGNSA in the germline V gene. The V segment lost 5 bases and the J segment 9 bases; nucleotides outside the gene matches: 13. CDR3 region: CASSQEGAGSSTIYF. CDR3 DNA: TGTGCCAGCAGCCAAGAGGGGGCTGGTTCCTCCACCATATATTTT.

This clone was counted once. The J gene is TRBJ2-3, the V gene TRBV9; a weak D match, TRBD1 (5 bases). The CDR3 spans 14 residues. The germline V and J ends were trimmed by 3 bases and 2 bases, with 10 bases remaining between them. Germline V gives CDR1 SGDLS, CDR2 YYNGEE. This CDR3 is CASSARQSTDTQYF. As DNA, the CDR3 is TGTGCCAGCAGCGCACGACAGTCCACAGATACGCAGTATTTT.

The chain's CDR3 is CASSRTGADSYNEQFF. Written as DNA, the CDR3 is TGCGCCAGCAGCCGCACGGGAGCGGATTCCTACAATGAGCAGTTCTTC. V and J are TRBV4-1 and TRBJ2-1; tentative D call: TRBD2 (6 bases). The V end was cut by 4 bases, the J end by 1 base, with 14 bases between. The germline V gene encodes CDR1 MGHRA and CDR2 YSYEKL. This CDR3 spans 16 amino acids.

The chain recombines TRBV7-2 with TRBJ2-3; D call uncertain. V was clipped by 3 bases and J by 1 base, with 8 bases between them. The V gene's germline CDR1 is SGHTA and CDR2 FQGNSA. The length of the CDR3 is 14 residues. For the CDR3, the DNA is TGTGCCAGCAGCTTCTACCCCGGCACAGATACGCAGTATTTT. Translated: CASSFYPGTDTQYF.

The chain links TRBV28 to TRBJ2-3, with TRBD1 matching 10 bases. This CDR3 spans 13 amino acids. The V gene end was trimmed by 4 bases and the J gene end by 5 bases; junction bases not matched to a gene: 0. The V gene's germline CDR1 is MDHEN and CDR2 SYDVKM. The CDR3 loop is CASSWTGGDTQYF. CDR3 bases: TGTGCCAGCAGTTGGACAGGGGGAGATACGCAGTATTTT.

V gene TRBV27 combines with J gene TRBJ2-3; tentatively, D is TRBD2 (6 bases). Trimming shortened V by 2 bases and J by 0 bases, and 12 bases separated the two germline ends. Germline V CDR1 and CDR2: MNHEY, SMNVEV (reference sequence). This CDR3 is built from 16 residues. CDR3 in amino acids: CASSLSGSLSTDTQYF. Written as DNA, the CDR3 is TGTGCCAGCAGTTTAAGCGGGTCCCTTAGCACAGATACGCAGTATTTT.

V gene TRBV6-5 combines with J gene TRBJ2-1; D uncertain. This CDR3 region has 13 residues. The V gene's germline CDR1 is MNHEY and CDR2 SVGAGI. The ends were cut back, 2 bases at V and 9 bases at J, with 11 bases in the middle. In DNA form, the CDR3 reads TGTGCCAGCAGTTACCGATTCGGCGGTGAGCAGTTCTTC. Translated, it gives CASSYRFGGEQFF.

For this clone: Other DNA sequences from this sample encode an identical CDR3 as well. The CDR3 region is CASSLARQGSSYNSPLHF. As DNA, the CDR3 is TGTGCCAGCAGCTTAGCTAGACAGGGGAGCTCCTATAATTCACCCCTCCACTTT. The rearrangement uses TRBV7-8 and TRBJ1-6; 8 nucleotides align to TRBD1. Germline lookup yields CDR1 SGHVS and CDR2 FQNEAQ. This CDR3 is 18 amino acids long. J lost 0 bases, V lost 0 bases, and 4 bases had no gene match.

V is TRBV30 and J is TRBJ1-3; the D gene is possibly TRBD1 (6 bases). Germline-derived CDR1 and CDR2 are GTSNPN and SVGIG (reference sequence). V was cut by 5 bases and J by 4 bases, with 12 bases left in between. The CDR3 covers 13 residues. The CDR3 sequence: CAWSTGFGNTIYF. The CDR3 DNA reads as TGTGCCTGGTCTACAGGGTTCGGAAACACCATATATTTT.

This chain joins TRBV6-1 and TRBJ2-3; 11 bases map to TRBD2. The ends lost 6 bases at V and 7 bases at J; junction bases unmatched: 9. CDR3 length: 15 residues. The germline gives CDR1 MNHNS, CDR2 SASEGT. The CDR3 DNA reads as TGTGCCAGCAGGGTGACTAGCGGGATTGTGAATACGCAGTATTTT. Its protein product is CASRVTSGIVNTQYF.

This clone showed up just once. This chain connects TRBV28 to TRBJ1-5, with D tentatively TRBD1 (5 bases). CDR1 and CDR2 (germline): MDHEN, SYDVKM. The CDR3 extends over 17 amino acids. V was pared by 7 bases and J by 4 bases, with 23 bases between. CDR3 sequence: CASTGGGRIGLNQPQHF. The CDR3 nucleotides are TGTGCCAGCACGGGCGGGGGACGAATTGGGTTGAATCAGCCCCAGCATTTT. The variable domain in full, with the rest retrieved from reference TRBV28 and TRBJ1-5, is DVKVTQSSRYLVKRTGEKVFLECVQDMDHENMFWYRQDPGLGLRLIYFSYDVKMKEKGDIPEGYSVSREKKERFSLILESASTNQTSMYLCASTGGGRIGLNQPQHFGDGTRLSIL.

In DNA form, the CDR3 reads TGCGCCAGCAGCCCGGGACTAGCGTGGCAAGAGACCCAGTACTTC. Its protein is CASSPGLAWQETQYF. This chain connects TRBV5-1 to TRBJ2-5; TRBD2 matches at 10 bases. The CDR3 contains 15 residues. V shed 4 bases and J 2 bases; nucleotides not matched to a gene: 5. Per the germline V gene, CDR1 is SGHRS and CDR2 is YFSETQ.

The chain uses TRBV19 and TRBJ1-5, with D tentatively TRBD1 (5 bases). CDR1 and CDR2 from the germline V gene are LNHDA and SQIVND (reference sequence). The CDR3 sequence is 12 residues long. V lost 1 base to trimming and J lost 10 bases, with 8 bases between them. The CDR3 here is CASSIVDSPQHF. The CDR3 DNA is TGTGCCAGTAGTATAGTAGACAGCCCCCAGCATTTT.

This clone was recorded once. The chain links TRBV5-1 to TRBJ2-5; unclear D gene. Looked up from germline, CDR1 is SGHRS and CDR2 is YFSETQ. CDR3 length: 16 residues. Between the trimmed V and J ends, which lost 0 bases and 1 base, there was a span of 13 bases. CDR3 bases: TGCGCCAGCAGCTTGGGAGCCGTCACCCTCCAAGAGACCCAGTACTTC. Amino acid sequence: CASSLGAVTLQETQYF. The full variable domain, with the rest looked up from reference TRBV5-1 and TRBJ2-5, is KAGVTQTPRYLIKTRGQQVTLSCSPISGHRSVSWYQQTPGQGLQFLFEYFSETQRNKGNFPGRFSGRQFSNSRSEMNVSTLELGDSALYLCASSLGAVTLQETQYFGPGTRLLVL.